The clone carrying this TCR beta chain has a handful of counts. Its antigen is unidentified. The sample belongs to a study of T cell responses to AZD1222 COVID-19 vaccine. Study results and caveats: Targeting of unmutated variant regions was reportedly seen in nearly half of spike-specific TCRs.

CDR1 is LNHNV, CDR2 YYDKDF, per germline (reference sequence). This CDR3 contains 15 residues. With 0 bases clipped from V and 5 bases from J, the junction kept 3 bases outside the gene matches. Sequencing was performed with immunoSEQ multiplex PCR; in TCRdb, only in-frame clones are kept and a portion is missing. The data show 90,000 to 150,000 clones, around 84% seen once. The source was peripheral blood, collected 28 days after the second AZD1222 dose. The TCR was taken from an adult who received the AZD1222 COVID-19 vaccine. The chain has TRBV15 and TRBJ1-4; 7 nucleotides match TRBD1. CDR3 loop: CATSREAGQNEKLFF. CDR3 sequence (DNA): TGTGCCACCAGCAGAGAAGCGGGACAGAATGAAAAACTGTTTTTT.